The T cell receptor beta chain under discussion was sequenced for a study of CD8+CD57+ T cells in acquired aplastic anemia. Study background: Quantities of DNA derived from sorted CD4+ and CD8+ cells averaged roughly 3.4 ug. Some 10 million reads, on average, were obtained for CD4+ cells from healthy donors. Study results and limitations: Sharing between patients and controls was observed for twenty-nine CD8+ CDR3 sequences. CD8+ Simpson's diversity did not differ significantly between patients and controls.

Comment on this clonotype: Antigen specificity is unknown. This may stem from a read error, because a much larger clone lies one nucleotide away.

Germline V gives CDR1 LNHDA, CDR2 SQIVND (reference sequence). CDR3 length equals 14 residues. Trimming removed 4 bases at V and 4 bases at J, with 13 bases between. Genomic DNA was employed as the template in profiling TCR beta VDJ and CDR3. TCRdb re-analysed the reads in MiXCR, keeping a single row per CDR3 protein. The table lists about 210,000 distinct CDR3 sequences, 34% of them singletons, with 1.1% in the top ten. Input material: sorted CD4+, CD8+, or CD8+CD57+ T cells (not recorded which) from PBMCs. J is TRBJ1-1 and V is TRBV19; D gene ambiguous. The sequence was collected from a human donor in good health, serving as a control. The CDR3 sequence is CASSTSTAGTEAFF. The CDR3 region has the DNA TGTGCCAGTAGTACATCCACAGCGGGCACTGAAGCTTTCTTT.